This T cell receptor (beta chain) was recorded in a study of T cells in Graves' hyperthyroidism and ophthalmopathy. The TCR beta CDR3 regions underwent amplification using RNA transcripts as the source. The HTBI primer set drove a first-round RT-PCR of the TCR CDR3. TCRdb reanalysed the multiplex PCR reads using MiXCR and keeps one entry per CDR3 protein. The table lists 500,000 to 650,000 distinct CDR3 sequences, just under 20% of them singletons. Germline CDR1 and CDR2: LGHNA and YNFKEQ. This CDR3 contains 15 residues. V dropped 5 bases and J dropped 5; count of bases not matched to a gene: 7. The rearrangement joins TRBV4-2 to TRBJ2-1; TRBD2 matches 9 bases. The TCR comes from a man in his forties with Graves' ophthalmopathy. Sequenced material: blood. CDR3 nucleotides: TGTGCCAGCAGCTCCGGGGTAGCGGGGGACAATGAGCAGTTCTTC. Protein: CASSSGVAGDNEQFF.